The next 12 T cell receptor beta chains were all read from a single sample in a study of breast tumors, draining lymph nodes, adjacent tissues. The lymph nodes were axillary draining lymph nodes from breast cancer patients. TCRdb analysed the multiplex PCR reads with MiXCR anew, one entry per CDR3 protein. The data hold fewer than 200,000 distinct CDR3 sequences, with 30% to 35% observed a single time. Input material: axillary lymph node tissue. The receptors here all came from a female donor with breast cancer. Some clones in this sample may be carry-over from other donors' samples.

This clonotype was counted ten times or more. The chain joins TRBV7-9 to TRBJ2-7, with a possible D match to TRBD1 (7 bases). V lost 4 bases, J lost 1 base, and 17 bases lay in between. Germline V gives CDR1 SEHNR, CDR2 FQNEAQ (reference sequence). This CDR3 region has 16 residues. This CDR3 reads CASSSTGVGGSYEQYF. The DNA of the CDR3 is TGTGCCAGCAGCTCAACAGGGGTTGGGGGGTCCTACGAGCAGTACTTC.

There are many counts of this clonotype. The chain is built from TRBV7-8 and TRBJ1-5; 7 nucleotides agree with TRBD1. V was clipped by 5 bases and J by 7 bases; unmatched bases: 17. Germline CDR1 reads SGHVS; CDR2 reads FQNEAQ. This CDR3 spans 17 amino acids. CDR3 nucleotides: TGTGCCAGCAGCCCAAGAATAAGAGTACAGGGGAAGCAGCCCCAGCATTTT. It is translated as CASSPRIRVQGKQPQHF. The whole variable domain, filled in from reference TRBV7-8 and TRBJ1-5, reads GAGVSQSPRYKVAKRGQDVALRCDPISGHVSLFWYQQALGQGPEFLTYFQNEAQLDKSGLPSDRFFAERPEGSVSTLKIQRTQQEDSAVYLCASSPRIRVQGKQPQHFGDGTRLSIL.

This clonotype was seen many times. The chain recombines TRBV7-9 with TRBJ2-1; no firm D call. Germline CDR1 is SEHNR and CDR2 is FQNEAQ (reference sequence). The CDR3 has 15 amino acids. Between the trimmed V and J ends, which lost 0 bases and 6 bases, there was a span of 12 bases. The CDR3 DNA reads TGTGCCAGCAGCTTAGCGACTGGACCCCTCAATGAGCAGTTCTTC. Amino acids: CASSLATGPLNEQFF.

This clonotype was seen only once. This chain connects TRBV7-8 to TRBJ2-1, with D unclear. This CDR3 region has 15 residues. Germline CDR1 and CDR2: SGHVS and FQNEAQ. Trimming stripped 3 bases from V and 0 bases from J, with 9 bases between. CDR3 nucleotide sequence: TGTGCCAGCAGCTTCGTAGCAAGCTCCTACAATGAGCAGTTCTTC. Protein product: CASSFVASSYNEQFF.

This clonotype was counted ten times or more. This chain joins TRBV6-6 and TRBJ1-4; D is uncertain. The V end lost 0 bases, the J end lost 8 bases, and 4 bases lay between the germline ends. The CDR3 is 12 amino acids. Germline CDR1 reads MNHNY; CDR2 reads SVGAGI (reference sequence). The CDR3 loop is CASSYSGEKLFF. The DNA of the CDR3 is TGTGCCAGCAGTTACTCGGGGGAAAAACTGTTTTTT.

This clonotype was observed many times. The chain joins TRBV25-1 to TRBJ2-1; perhaps TRBD1 as D (5 bases). V lost 5 bases and J lost 4, with 21 bases in between. The CDR3 runs 17 residues. The germline V gene encodes CDR1 MGHDK and CDR2 SYGVNS. The DNA for the CDR3 is TGTGCCAGCAGTCCCCTCCAGGGTCGAGCGCCATACAATGAGCAGTTCTTC. Translation: CASSPLQGRAPYNEQFF.

The table lists this clonotype with many counts. The chain recombines TRBV20-1 with TRBJ1-2; 12 bases align to TRBD1. This CDR3 region has 15 residues. Trimming at V came to 0 bases and at J to 7 bases, leaving 6 bases not matched to a gene. CDR1 and CDR2 from the germline V gene are DFQATT and SNEGSKA (reference sequence). CDR3 nucleotides: TGCAGTGCTAGAGAACCGGGACAGGGGGCTAGTGGCTACACCTTC. Its protein is CSAREPGQGASGYTF.

This chain joins TRBV11-2 and TRBJ1-5; TRBD1 matches 8 bases. Trimming at V came to 4 bases and at J to 5 bases, leaving 16 bases not matched to a gene. Germline V gene lookup returns CDR1 SGHAT and CDR2 FQNNGV. This CDR3 is 18 amino acids long. CDR3 residues: CASSSPNVTGVRDQPQHF. The CDR3 DNA reads as TGTGCCAGCAGCTCCCCAAACGTGACAGGGGTAAGGGATCAGCCCCAGCATTTT.

To note about this clonotype: This clone may be a read error of a much larger clone one base away. The chain is built from TRBV19 and TRBJ1-5, with TRBD1 as a possible D gene (5 bases). V gave up 2 bases and J gave up 4 bases, with 15 bases separating them. In germline, CDR1 is LNHDA, CDR2 SQIVND (reference sequence). The CDR3 totals 16 residues. CDR3 in DNA: TGTGCCAGTAGTATAAGAAACAGGCGAATAAATCAGCCCCAGCATTTT. This sequence encodes CASSIRNRRINQPQHF.

This clonotype has ten or more counts. The chain combines TRBV9 with TRBJ1-2, with TRBD1 matching 11 bases. The CDR3 covers 18 residues. The germline gives CDR1 SGDLS, CDR2 YYNGEE. Losses at the gene ends were 1 base for V and 4 bases for J; bases not matched to a gene: 12. The CDR3 DNA follows: TGTGCCAGCAGCGTATCCGAAGTGCCGGGACAGGGGGTCTATGGCTACACCTTC. Its translation: CASSVSEVPGQGVYGYTF. Filled out from reference TRBV9 and TRBJ1-2, the complete variable domain reads DSGVTQTPKHLITATGQRVTLRCSPRSGDLSVYWYQQSLDQGLQFLIQYYNGEERAKGNILERFSAQQFPDLHSELNLSSLELGDSALYFCASSVSEVPGQGVYGYTFGSGTRLTVV.

Concerning this clonotype itself: The conserved phenylalanine or tryptophan is not found at the CDR3 terminus, so this likely reflects a read error. The chain recombines TRBV5-1 with TRBJ2-2; 7 nucleotides match TRBD2. Germline loops: CDR1 SGHRS, CDR2 YFSETQ. The CDR3 has 14 amino acids. The chain's CDR3 is CASSLRDSSGGLFL. The CDR3 DNA sequence: TGCGCCAGCAGCTTGCGGGACTCGTCGGGGGGGCTGTTTTTA.

This clonotype has ten or more counts. The V gene is TRBV12-3 or TRBV12-4, the J gene TRBJ1-4; D remains ambiguous. This CDR3 comprises 16 residues. V was cut by 6 bases and J by 6 bases, with 20 bases left in between. The CDR3 nucleotides are TGTGCCAGCAGAGAAAGAAGGATCGCAAAGGATGAAAAACTGTTTTTT. This codes for CASRERRIAKDEKLFF.